This entry describes one T cell receptor (beta chain). The data originate from a study of blood T cell repertoires in COVID-19. On the study more broadly: Acute and convalescent COVID-19 samples came from the United States, Italy and Spain.

Per the original methods: Amplifying reference gene primers gave estimates of nucleated cell counts. Profiling relied on immunoSEQ multiplex PCR, and the TCRdb table lists in-frame clones only, not all of them. From that table come the V and J calls and clone size; the DNA was used to work out D and trimming. The table includes 100,000 to 150,000 clones, around 85% detected once. One Seattle source followed patients from active infection through their disease course. Germline CDR1 and CDR2: SGHTA and FQGNSA. This CDR3 is 13 amino acids long. V was cut by 2 bases and J by 10 bases, with 12 bases left in between.

The clonotype comes from a man aged 25-45 years with COVID-19, enrolled during active disease. The sequencing sample was made of peripheral blood. This sequence joins TRBV7-2 and TRBJ2-1; D perhaps matches TRBD2 (6 bases). The DNA of the CDR3 is TGTGCCAGCAGCTTATTGCGGGGTACCGAGCAGTTCTTC. It yields the protein CASSLLRGTEQFF.